This T cell receptor beta chain appears in the sequencing data of a study of early T cells in non-severe SARS-CoV-2 infection. The length of the CDR3 is 18 residues. Trimming took 2 bases from V and 3 from J, leaving 23 bases between them. The germline CDR1 and CDR2 sequences are SGHDT and YYEEEE. This clonotype was seen at least ten times. TCRdb independently ran MiXCR on the 5' RACE reads; one entry per CDR3 protein. The sample contains some 38,000 distinct CDR3 sequences, approximately 4.6% of which appear only once. Sequencing input: whole blood. The V call is TRBV5-6, the J call TRBJ1-2, with a possible D match to TRBD1 (5 bases). The TCR originated in an adult who was a healthcare worker with PCR-confirmed SARS-CoV-2 infection or an uninfected control (not recorded which). The CDR3 loop reads CASSLTSRAGLIDYGYTF. Here the CDR3 DNA reads TGTGCCAGCAGCTTAACATCGAGGGCAGGGCTCATCGACTATGGCTACACCTTC.